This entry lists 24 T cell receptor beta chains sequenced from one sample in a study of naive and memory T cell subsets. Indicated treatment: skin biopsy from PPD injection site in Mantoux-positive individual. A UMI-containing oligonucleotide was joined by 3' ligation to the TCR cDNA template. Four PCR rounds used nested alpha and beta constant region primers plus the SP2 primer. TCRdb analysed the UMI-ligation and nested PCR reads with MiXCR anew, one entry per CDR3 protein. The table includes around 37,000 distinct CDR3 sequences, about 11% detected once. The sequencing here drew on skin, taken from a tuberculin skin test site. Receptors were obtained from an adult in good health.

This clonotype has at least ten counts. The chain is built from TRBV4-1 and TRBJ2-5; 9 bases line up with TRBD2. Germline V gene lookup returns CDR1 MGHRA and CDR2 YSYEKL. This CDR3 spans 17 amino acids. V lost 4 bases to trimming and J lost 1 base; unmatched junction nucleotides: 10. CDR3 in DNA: TGCGCCAGCAGCCGAAATTCAGCGGGGGGCCCCCAAGAGACCCAGTACTTC. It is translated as CASSRNSAGGPQETQYF.

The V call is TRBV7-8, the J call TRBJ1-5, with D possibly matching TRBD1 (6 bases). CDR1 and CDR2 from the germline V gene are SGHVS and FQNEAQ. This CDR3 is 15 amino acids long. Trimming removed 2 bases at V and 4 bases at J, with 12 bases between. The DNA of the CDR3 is TGTGCCAGCAGCTTATATTGGGGGGCGAATCAGCCCCAGCATTTT. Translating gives CASSLYWGANQPQHF.

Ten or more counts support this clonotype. In nucleotides, the CDR3 is TGTGCCAGCAGCAACGGGAGATTTGAAGGCTACACCTTC. It yields the protein CASSNGRFEGYTF. This chain joins TRBV13 and TRBJ1-2; no clear D. This CDR3 comprises 13 residues. Per germline, CDR1 PRHDT and CDR2 FYEKMQ (reference sequence). V lost 5 bases to trimming and J lost 8 bases, with 15 bases between them.

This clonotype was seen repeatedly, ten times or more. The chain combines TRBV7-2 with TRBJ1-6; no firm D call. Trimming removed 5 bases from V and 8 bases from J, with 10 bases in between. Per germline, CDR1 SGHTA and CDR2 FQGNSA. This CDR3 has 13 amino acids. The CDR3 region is CASSPDRDSPLHF. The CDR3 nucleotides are TGTGCCAGCAGCCCCGATAGGGATTCACCCCTCCACTTT.

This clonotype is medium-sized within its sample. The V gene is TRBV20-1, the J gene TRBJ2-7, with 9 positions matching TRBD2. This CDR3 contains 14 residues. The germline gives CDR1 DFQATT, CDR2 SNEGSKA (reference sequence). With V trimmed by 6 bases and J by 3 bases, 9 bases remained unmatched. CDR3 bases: TGCAGTGCAAAAGGGCTAGCGGGAATCTACGAGCAGTACTTC. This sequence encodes CSAKGLAGIYEQYF.

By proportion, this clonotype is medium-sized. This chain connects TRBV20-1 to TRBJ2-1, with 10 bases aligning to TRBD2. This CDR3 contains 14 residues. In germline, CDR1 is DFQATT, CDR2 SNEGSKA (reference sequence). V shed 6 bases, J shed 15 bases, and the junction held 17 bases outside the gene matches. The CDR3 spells CSAKSGRAFSVRFF. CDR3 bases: TGCAGTGCAAAAAGCGGGAGGGCCTTCTCGGTTCGGTTCTTC.

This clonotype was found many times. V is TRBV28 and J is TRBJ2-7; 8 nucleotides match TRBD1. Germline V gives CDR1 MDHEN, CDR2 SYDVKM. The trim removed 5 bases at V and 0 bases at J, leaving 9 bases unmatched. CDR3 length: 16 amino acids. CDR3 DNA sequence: TGTGCCAGCAGTGCCCCCGGGACAGGAAGCTCCTACGAGCAGTACTTC. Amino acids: CASSAPGTGSSYEQYF.

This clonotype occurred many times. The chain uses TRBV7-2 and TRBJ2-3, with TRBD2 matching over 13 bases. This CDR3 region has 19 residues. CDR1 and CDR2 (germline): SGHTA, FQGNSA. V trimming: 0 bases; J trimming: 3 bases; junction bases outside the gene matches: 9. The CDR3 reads CASSLAGTSGGAGTDTQYF. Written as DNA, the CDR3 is TGTGCCAGCAGCTTAGCGGGAACTAGCGGGGGGGCCGGGACAGATACGCAGTATTTT.

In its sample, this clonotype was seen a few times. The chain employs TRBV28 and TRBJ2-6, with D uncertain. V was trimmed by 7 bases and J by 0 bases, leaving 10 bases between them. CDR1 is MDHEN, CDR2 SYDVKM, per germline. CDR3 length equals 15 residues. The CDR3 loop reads CASTNSISGANVLTF. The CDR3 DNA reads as TGTGCCAGCACCAACAGCATCTCTGGGGCCAACGTCCTGACTTTC.

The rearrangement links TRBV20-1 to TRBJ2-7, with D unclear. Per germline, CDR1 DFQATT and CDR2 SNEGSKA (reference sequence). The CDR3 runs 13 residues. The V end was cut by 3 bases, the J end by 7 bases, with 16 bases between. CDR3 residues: CSASMVLSGEQYF. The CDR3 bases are TGCAGTGCTAGTATGGTACTTAGTGGAGAGCAGTACTTC.

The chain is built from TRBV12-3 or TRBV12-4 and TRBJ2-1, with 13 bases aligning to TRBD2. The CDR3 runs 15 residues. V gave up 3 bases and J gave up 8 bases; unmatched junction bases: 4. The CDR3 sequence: CASSFTSGGEDEQFF. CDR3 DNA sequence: TGTGCCAGCAGTTTCACTAGCGGGGGGGAAGATGAGCAGTTCTTC.

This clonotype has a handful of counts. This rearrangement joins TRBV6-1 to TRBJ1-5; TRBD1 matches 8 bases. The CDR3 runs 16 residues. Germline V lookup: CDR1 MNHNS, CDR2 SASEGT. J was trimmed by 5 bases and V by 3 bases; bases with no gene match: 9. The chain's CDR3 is CASSERLDRVDQPQHF. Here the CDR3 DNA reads TGTGCCAGCAGTGAGCGTTTGGACAGGGTTGATCAGCCCCAGCATTTT.

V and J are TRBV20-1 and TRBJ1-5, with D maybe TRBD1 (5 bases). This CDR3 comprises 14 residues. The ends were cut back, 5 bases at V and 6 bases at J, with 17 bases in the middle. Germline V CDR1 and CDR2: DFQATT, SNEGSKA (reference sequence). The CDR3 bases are TGCAGTGCTGGACGAGGACATCAAGGTCAGCCCCAGCATTTT. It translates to CSAGRGHQGQPQHF.

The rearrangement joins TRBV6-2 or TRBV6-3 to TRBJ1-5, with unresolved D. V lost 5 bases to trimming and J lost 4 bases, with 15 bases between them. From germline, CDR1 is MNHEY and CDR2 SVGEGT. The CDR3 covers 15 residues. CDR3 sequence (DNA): TGTGCCAGCAGTCTGATCGGGAGGATTAATCAGCCCCAGCATTTT. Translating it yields CASSLIGRINQPQHF.

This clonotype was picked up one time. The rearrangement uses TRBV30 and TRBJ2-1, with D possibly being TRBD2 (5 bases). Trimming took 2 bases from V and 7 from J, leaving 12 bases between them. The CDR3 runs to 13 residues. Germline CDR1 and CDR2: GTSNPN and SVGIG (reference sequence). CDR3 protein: CAWSILALNEQFF. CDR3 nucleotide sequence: TGTGCCTGGAGTATCCTAGCTTTGAATGAGCAGTTCTTC. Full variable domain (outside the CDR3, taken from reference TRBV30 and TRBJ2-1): SQTIHQWPATLVQPVGSPLSLECTVEGTSNPNLYWYRQAAGRGLQLLFYSVGIGQISSEVPQNLSASRPQDRQFILSSKKLLLSDSGFYLCAWSILALNEQFFGPGTRLTVL.

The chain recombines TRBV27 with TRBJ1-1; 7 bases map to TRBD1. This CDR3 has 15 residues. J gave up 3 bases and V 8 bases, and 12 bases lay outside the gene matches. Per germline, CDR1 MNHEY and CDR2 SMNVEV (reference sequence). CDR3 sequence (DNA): TGTGCCAGCCGATCAACACAGGGGTTCGACACTGAAGCTTTCTTT. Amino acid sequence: CASRSTQGFDTEAFF.

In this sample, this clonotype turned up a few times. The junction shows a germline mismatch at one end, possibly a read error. In nucleotides, the CDR3 is TGCGCCAGTAGGGGGGAGAGCTATGGCGACACCTTC. Translated, it gives CASRGESYGDTF. V gene TRBV5-1 combines with J gene TRBJ1-2; D might be TRBD1 (6 bases). This CDR3 contains 12 residues. In germline, CDR1 is SGHRS, CDR2 YFSETQ.

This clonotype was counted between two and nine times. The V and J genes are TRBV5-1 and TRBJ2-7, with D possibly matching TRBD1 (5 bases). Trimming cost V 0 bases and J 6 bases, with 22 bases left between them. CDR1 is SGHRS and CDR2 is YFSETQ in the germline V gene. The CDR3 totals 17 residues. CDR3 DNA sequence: TGCGCCAGCAGCTTGGAGGCCAGCGCCAGGGCGCTTCCCGAGCAGTACTTC. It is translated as CASSLEASARALPEQYF.

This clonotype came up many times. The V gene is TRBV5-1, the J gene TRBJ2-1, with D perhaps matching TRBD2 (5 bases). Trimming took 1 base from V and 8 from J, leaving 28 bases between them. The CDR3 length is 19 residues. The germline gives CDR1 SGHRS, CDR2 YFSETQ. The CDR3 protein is CASSLTPSRLLTPRYEQFF. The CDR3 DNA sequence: TGCGCCAGCAGCTTGACCCCTAGCCGGCTGCTTACCCCCCGCTATGAGCAGTTCTTC.

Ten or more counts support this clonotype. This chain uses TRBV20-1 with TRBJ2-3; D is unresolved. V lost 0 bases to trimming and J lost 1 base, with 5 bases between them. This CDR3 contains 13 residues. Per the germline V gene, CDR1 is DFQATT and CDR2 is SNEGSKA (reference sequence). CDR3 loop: CSARDQGTDTQYF. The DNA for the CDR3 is TGCAGTGCTAGAGACCAGGGCACAGATACGCAGTATTTT.

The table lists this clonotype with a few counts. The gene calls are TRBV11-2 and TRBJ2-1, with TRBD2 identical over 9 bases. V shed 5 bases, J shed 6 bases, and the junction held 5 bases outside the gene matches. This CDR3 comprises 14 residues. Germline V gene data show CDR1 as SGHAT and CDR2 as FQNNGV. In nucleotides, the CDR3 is TGTGCCAGCAGCCTTGTGCGGGGGGGCAATGAGCAGTTCTTC. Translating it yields CASSLVRGGNEQFF. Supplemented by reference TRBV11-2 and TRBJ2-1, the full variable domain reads EAGVAQSPRYKIIEKRQSVAFWCNPISGHATLYWYQQILGQGPKLLIQFQNNGVVDDSQLPKDRFSAERLKGVDSTLKIQPAKLEDSAVYLCASSLVRGGNEQFFGPGTRLTVL.

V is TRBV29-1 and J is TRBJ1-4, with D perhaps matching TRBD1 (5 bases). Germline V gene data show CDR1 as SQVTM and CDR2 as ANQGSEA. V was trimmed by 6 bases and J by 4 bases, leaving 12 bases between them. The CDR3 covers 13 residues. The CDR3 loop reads CSVTGTHNEKLFF. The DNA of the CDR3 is TGCAGCGTGACCGGGACCCATAATGAAAAACTGTTTTTT.

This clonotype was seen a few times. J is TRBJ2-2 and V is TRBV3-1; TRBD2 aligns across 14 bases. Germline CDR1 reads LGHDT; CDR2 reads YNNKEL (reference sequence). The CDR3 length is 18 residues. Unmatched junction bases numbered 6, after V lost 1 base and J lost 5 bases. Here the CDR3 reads CASSQGLAGGPWTGELFF. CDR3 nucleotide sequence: TGTGCCAGCAGCCAAGGACTAGCGGGGGGGCCCTGGACCGGGGAGCTGTTTTTT. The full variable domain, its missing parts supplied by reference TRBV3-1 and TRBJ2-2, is DTAVSQTPKYLVTQMGNDKSIKCEQNLGHDTMYWYKQDSKKFLKIMFSYNNKELIINETVPNRFSPKSPDKAHLNLHINSLELGDSAVYFCASSQGLAGGPWTGELFFGEGSRLTVL.

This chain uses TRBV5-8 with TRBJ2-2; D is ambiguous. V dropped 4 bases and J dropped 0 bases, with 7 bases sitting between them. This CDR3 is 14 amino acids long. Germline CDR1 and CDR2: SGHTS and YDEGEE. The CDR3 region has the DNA TGTGCCAGCAGCCCTACACCGAACACCGGGGAGCTGTTTTTT. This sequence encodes CASSPTPNTGELFF.